Each of the 11 T cell receptor beta chains below was sequenced from the same sample in a study of T cell repertoires in cytomegalovirus infection. In TCRdb, the reads were re-called with MiXCR into one record per CDR3 protein. The profile shows a few hundred thousand distinct CDR3 sequences, about a sixth of them singletons. Sequencing was done on a sample of PBMCs. These receptors all stem from a human donor in good health (CMV status not recorded). Some clones in this sample may be carry-over from other donors' samples.

The sample holds a few counts of this clonotype. J is TRBJ1-1 and V is TRBV15, with D tentatively TRBD1 (6 bases). Germline loops: CDR1 LNHNV, CDR2 YYDKDF (reference sequence). The CDR3 runs to 14 residues. V was clipped by 5 bases and J by 4 bases, with 14 bases between them. The CDR3 nucleotides read TGTGCCACCAGCCGCTACAGGGAGGGCACTGAAGCTTTCTTT. It is translated as CATSRYREGTEAFF.

This clonotype was detected many times. The rearrangement uses TRBV12-5 and TRBJ2-1, with D unresolved. The CDR3 sequence is 13 residues long. The ends were cut back, 6 bases at V and 6 bases at J, with 12 bases in the middle. Per germline, CDR1 LGHNT and CDR2 FRNRAP. Here the CDR3 reads CASGRDTFNEQFF. CDR3 in DNA: TGTGCTAGTGGAAGAGACACGTTCAATGAGCAGTTCTTC.

The chain joins TRBV27 to TRBJ2-1; D gene ambiguous. CDR1 is MNHEY, CDR2 SMNVEV, per germline (reference sequence). The CDR3 totals 13 residues. The germline V and J ends were trimmed by 5 bases and 8 bases, with 13 bases remaining between them. The CDR3 spells CASSLIPSYEQFF. CDR3 sequence (DNA): TGTGCCAGCAGTCTAATCCCGTCCTATGAGCAGTTCTTC.

There are many counts of this clonotype. The genes are TRBV28 and TRBJ1-6; D is unclear. Germline V CDR1 and CDR2: MDHEN, SYDVKM. The CDR3 spans 12 residues. Trimming stripped 2 bases from V and 7 bases from J, with 3 bases between. CDR3 region: CASSLQNSPLHF. CDR3 sequence (DNA): TGTGCCAGCAGTTTACAGAATTCACCCCTCCACTTT.

The chain has TRBV29-1 and TRBJ2-7; D is unresolved. Trimming took off 4 bases at V and 2 bases at J, with 9 bases between the two ends. CDR3 length: 12 amino acids. Germline CDR1 reads SQVTM; CDR2 reads ANQGSEA. CDR3 coding DNA: TGCAGCGTTGCCGACTTGACCTACGAGCAGTACTTC. This gives the protein CSVADLTYEQYF.

This clonotype was found a few times. V usage is TRBV20-1 and J usage is TRBJ2-3; D possibly uses TRBD1 or TRBD2 (6 bases each). The CDR3 consists of 17 residues. Germline V gives CDR1 DFQATT, CDR2 SNEGSKA (reference sequence). V lost 0 bases and J lost 1, with 17 bases in between. As DNA, the CDR3 is TGCAGTGCTAGAGATCGGGGGCAGGGATGGGGCACAGATACGCAGTATTTT. Its translation is CSARDRGQGWGTDTQYF.

This clonotype has only a few counts. The chain is built from TRBV10-3 and TRBJ1-3; D remains ambiguous. The germline CDR1 and CDR2 sequences are ENHRY and SYGVKD. V was cut by 5 bases and J by 4 bases, with 3 bases left in between. This CDR3 region has 11 residues. This CDR3 is CAISSGNTIYF. As DNA, the CDR3 is TGTGCCATCAGTTCCGGAAACACCATATATTTT.

The chain is built from TRBV20-1 and TRBJ1-4; 7 nucleotides line up with TRBD1. V was clipped by 5 bases and J by 6 bases; unmatched bases: 9. The germline V gene has CDR1 DFQATT and CDR2 SNEGSKA (reference sequence). The CDR3 is 14 residues long. The DNA for the CDR3 is TGCAGTGCTTTTACAGGGGAAGAGGATGAAAAACTGTTTTTT. This codes for CSAFTGEEDEKLFF.

This chain uses TRBV5-1 with TRBJ2-2; D gene unclear. The V gene's germline CDR1 is SGHRS and CDR2 YFSETQ. Trimming left V 9 bases short and J 1 base short, with 13 bases between. This CDR3 region has 14 residues. The DNA of the CDR3 is TGCGCCACCACCGATAGAGGGAACACCGGGGAGCTGTTTTTT. It translates to CATTDRGNTGELFF.

This clonotype was seen a handful of times. The chain joins TRBV10-3 to TRBJ1-1, with D uncertain. The V end was cut by 8 bases, the J end by 1 base, with 8 bases between. CDR1 ENHRY and CDR2 SYGVKD come from the germline V gene. The CDR3 loop spans 12 amino acids. This CDR3 is CAIGPQNTEAFF. The CDR3 coding sequence is TGTGCCATCGGGCCCCAGAACACTGAAGCTTTCTTT.

This chain connects TRBV20-1 to TRBJ2-1, with 8 positions matching TRBD2. Germline V gene data show CDR1 as DFQATT and CDR2 as SNEGSKA (reference sequence). The CDR3 sequence is 14 residues long. V lost 5 bases and J lost 7; bases outside the gene matches: 10. The CDR3 DNA reads as TGCAGTGCTCCAAATGGACTAGCATCAAATGAGCAGTTCTTC. This translates into CSAPNGLASNEQFF.